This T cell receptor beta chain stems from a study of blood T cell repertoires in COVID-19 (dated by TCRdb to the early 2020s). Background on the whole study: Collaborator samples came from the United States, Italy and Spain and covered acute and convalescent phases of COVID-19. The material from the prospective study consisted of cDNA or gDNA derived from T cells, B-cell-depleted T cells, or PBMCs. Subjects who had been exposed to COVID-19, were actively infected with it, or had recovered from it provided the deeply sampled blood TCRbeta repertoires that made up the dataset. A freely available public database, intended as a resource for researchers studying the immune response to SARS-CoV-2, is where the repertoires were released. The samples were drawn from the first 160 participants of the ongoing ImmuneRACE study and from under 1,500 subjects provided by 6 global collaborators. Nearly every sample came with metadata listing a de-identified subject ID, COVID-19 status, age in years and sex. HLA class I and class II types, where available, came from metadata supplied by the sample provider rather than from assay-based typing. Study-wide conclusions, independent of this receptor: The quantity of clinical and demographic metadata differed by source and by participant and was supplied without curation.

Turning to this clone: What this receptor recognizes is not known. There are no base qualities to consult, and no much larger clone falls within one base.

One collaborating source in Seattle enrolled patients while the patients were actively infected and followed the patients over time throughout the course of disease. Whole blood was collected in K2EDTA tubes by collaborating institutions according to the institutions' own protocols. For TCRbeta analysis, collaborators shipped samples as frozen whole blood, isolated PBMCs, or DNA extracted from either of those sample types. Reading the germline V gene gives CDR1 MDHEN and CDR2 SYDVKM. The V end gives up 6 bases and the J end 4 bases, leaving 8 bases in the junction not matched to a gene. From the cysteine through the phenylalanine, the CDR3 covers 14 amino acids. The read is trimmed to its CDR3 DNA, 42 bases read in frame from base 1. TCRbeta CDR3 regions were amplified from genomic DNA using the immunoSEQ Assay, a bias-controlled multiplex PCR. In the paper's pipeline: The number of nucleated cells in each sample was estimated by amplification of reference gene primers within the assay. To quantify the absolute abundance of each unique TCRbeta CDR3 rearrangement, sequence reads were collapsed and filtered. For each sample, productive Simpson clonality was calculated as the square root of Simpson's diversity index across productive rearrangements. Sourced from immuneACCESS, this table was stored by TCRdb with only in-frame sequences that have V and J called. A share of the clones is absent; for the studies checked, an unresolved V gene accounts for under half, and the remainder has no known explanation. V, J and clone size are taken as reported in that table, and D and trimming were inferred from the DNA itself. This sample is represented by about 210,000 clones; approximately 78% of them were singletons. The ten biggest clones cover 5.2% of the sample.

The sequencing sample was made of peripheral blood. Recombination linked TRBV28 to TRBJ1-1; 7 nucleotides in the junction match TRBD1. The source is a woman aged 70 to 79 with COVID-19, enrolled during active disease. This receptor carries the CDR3 CASRLQGKLTEAFF. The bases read TGTGCCAGCAGGCTACAGGGGAAACTCACTGAAGCTTTCTTT.